Given below is one T cell receptor beta chain in context. No antigen is known for it. This specimen belongs to a study of CD8 T cells in Susac syndrome. The RNA, roughly 0.5 to 1 ug, was put through reverse transcription using random hexamers. TCR beta CDR3 was amplified by immunoSEQ covering 54 Vbeta and 13 Jbeta. TCRdb independently ran MiXCR on the immunoSEQ multiplex PCR reads; one entry per CDR3 protein. The data hold 160,000 or so distinct CDR3 sequences, with roughly 94% observed a single time. TCR beta sequences were obtained from blood CD8+ and CD4+ T cells. Patients having Susac syndrome satisfied recently defined diagnostic criteria for definite or probable disease. The study's findings and limits: Within Susac syndrome CD4+ T cell repertoires, clonal expansion was not evident.

CDR3 length: 15 residues. Between the trimmed V and J ends, which lost 0 bases and 7 bases, there was a span of 16 bases. Germline V gives CDR1 DFQATT, CDR2 SNEGSKA (reference sequence). This rearrangement joins TRBV20-1 to TRBJ1-5, with unresolved D. The source material was CD4+ T cells from PBMCs. This clonotype was sampled from a human donor with Susac syndrome. The DNA for the CDR3 is TGCAGTGCTAGAGATGGCGGGCGTATTGAACAGCCCCAGCATTTT. Encoded protein: CSARDGGRIEQPQHF.